This entry lists 10 T cell receptor beta chains sequenced from one sample in a study of CD8 T cells in ankylosing spondylitis. TCRdb analysed the 5' RACE reads with MiXCR anew, one entry per CDR3 protein. The repertoire holds 250,000 or so distinct CDR3 sequences, with roughly a quarter as singletons. Sequenced input: blood, either unsorted or a sorted T cell fraction (not recorded which). The origin of the receptors is a male donor with ankylosing spondylitis or in good health (not recorded which).

This clonotype showed up many times. CDR3 in DNA: TGCGCCAGCAGCCAAGTGGCTCCCGGGACAGTGAATTCACCCCTCCACTTT. This sequence encodes CASSQVAPGTVNSPLHF. This chain uses TRBV4-1 with TRBJ1-6; TRBD1 matches at 7 bases. The CDR3 covers 17 residues. Germline V lookup: CDR1 MGHRA, CDR2 YSYEKL. The ends lost 1 base at V and 7 bases at J; junction bases unmatched: 10.

V is TRBV20-1 and J is TRBJ2-2; 9 bases line up with TRBD1. V lost 4 bases and J lost 1; bases outside the gene matches: 4. The CDR3 consists of 15 residues. Germline V gene sequence: CDR1 DFQATT, CDR2 SNEGSKA (reference sequence). The CDR3 DNA follows: TGCAGTGCTACCCGACAGGGGGTGAACACCGGGGAGCTGTTTTTT. It is translated as CSATRQGVNTGELFF.

The chain combines TRBV9 with TRBJ2-7; D gene uncertain. Germline CDR1 is SGDLS and CDR2 is YYNGEE. V lost 4 bases and J 4 bases, leaving 12 bases between the germline ends. This CDR3 spans 13 amino acids. CDR3 DNA: TGTGCCAGCAGCCCGAGGCCCGGATACGAGCAGTACTTC. Amino acids: CASSPRPGYEQYF. Combining the CDR3 with reference TRBV9 and TRBJ2-7 gives the whole variable domain DSGVTQTPKHLITATGQRVTLRCSPRSGDLSVYWYQQSLDQGLQFLIQYYNGEERAKGNILERFSAQQFPDLHSELNLSSLELGDSALYFCASSPRPGYEQYFGPGTRLTVT.

This clonotype showed up many times. V and J are TRBV20-1 and TRBJ2-5; D gene ambiguous. V lost 0 bases to trimming and J lost 5 bases, with 7 bases between them. CDR3 length: 12 residues. CDR1 is DFQATT, CDR2 SNEGSKA, per germline (reference sequence). This CDR3 is CSARDWDETQYF. CDR3 sequence (DNA): TGCAGTGCTAGAGATTGGGATGAGACCCAGTACTTC.

The chain has TRBV29-1 and TRBJ2-1; D is unresolved. CDR1 is SQVTM, CDR2 ANQGSEA, per germline. The V end lost 6 bases, the J end lost 4 bases, and 13 bases lay between the germline ends. This CDR3 has 13 amino acids. DNA for the CDR3: TGCAGCGTGGAGACTGGGCCTTACAATGAGCAGTTCTTC. Its translation: CSVETGPYNEQFF.

This clonotype has a count of ten or more. The chain is built from TRBV20-1 and TRBJ2-1; possibly TRBD1 for D (6 bases). There are 14 residues in the CDR3. Trimming shortened V by 6 bases and J by 7 bases, and 19 bases separated the two germline ends. CDR1 is DFQATT, CDR2 SNEGSKA, per germline (reference sequence). The CDR3 coding sequence is TGCAGTGCAGGGGGTGGGGGCTGGGGGAATGAGCAGTTCTTC. Translation: CSAGGGGWGNEQFF.

The rearrangement uses TRBV20-1 and TRBJ2-4; TRBD1 agrees at 7 bases. The CDR3 extends over 11 amino acids. From germline, CDR1 is DFQATT and CDR2 SNEGSKA (reference sequence). The junction had 3 bases not matched to a gene; V was cut back by 5 bases and J by 8 bases. As DNA, the CDR3 is TGCAGTGCTGCCCAGGGGGACATTCAGTACTTC. Translating gives CSAAQGDIQYF.

This clonotype was counted at least ten times. V gene TRBV6-6 combines with J gene TRBJ1-5, with D unclear. Germline loops: CDR1 MNHNY, CDR2 SVGAGI (reference sequence). The CDR3 consists of 13 residues. V was clipped by 7 bases and J by 7 bases, with 14 bases between them. CDR3 DNA sequence: TGTGCCAGCATTGACAAGGGAGGACAGCCCCAGCATTTT. It encodes CASIDKGGQPQHF.

This clonotype was recorded many times. The genes are TRBV20-1 and TRBJ2-5, with TRBD2 identical over 8 bases. The CDR3 runs 16 residues. V trimming: 0 bases; J trimming: 5 bases; junction bases outside the gene matches: 11. The V gene's germline CDR1 is DFQATT and CDR2 SNEGSKA (reference sequence). CDR3 region: CSARDVAYREGETQYF. The CDR3 DNA reads TGCAGTGCTAGAGATGTGGCCTATCGGGAGGGGGAGACCCAGTACTTC.

The table lists this clonotype with many counts. The chain carries TRBV20-1 and TRBJ2-1; 12 bases are a match to TRBD2. There are 16 residues in the CDR3. Germline trimming cut 2 bases from V and 9 bases from J; bases unmatched to any gene: 11. Germline CDR1 and CDR2: DFQATT and SNEGSKA (reference sequence). The CDR3 loop reads CSARSVPSGGAVEQFF. In DNA form, the CDR3 reads TGCAGTGCTAGATCCGTCCCTAGCGGGGGGGCAGTTGAGCAGTTCTTC.